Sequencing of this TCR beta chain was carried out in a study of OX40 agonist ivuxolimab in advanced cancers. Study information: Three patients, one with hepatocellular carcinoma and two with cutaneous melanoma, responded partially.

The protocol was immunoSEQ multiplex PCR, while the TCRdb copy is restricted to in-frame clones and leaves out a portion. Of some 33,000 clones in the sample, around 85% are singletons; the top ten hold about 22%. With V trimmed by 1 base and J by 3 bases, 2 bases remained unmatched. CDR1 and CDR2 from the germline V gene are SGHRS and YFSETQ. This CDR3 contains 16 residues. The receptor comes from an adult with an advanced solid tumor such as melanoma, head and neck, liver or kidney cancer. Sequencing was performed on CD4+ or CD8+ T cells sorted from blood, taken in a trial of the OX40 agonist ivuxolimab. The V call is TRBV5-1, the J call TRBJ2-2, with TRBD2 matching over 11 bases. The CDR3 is CASSLLGLADTGELFF. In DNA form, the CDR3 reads TGCGCCAGCAGCTTGTTGGGACTAGCGGACACCGGGGAGCTGTTTTTT.